The source of this T cell receptor beta chain is a study of a mutant IDH1 vaccine in newly diagnosed glioma. Looking at the study overall: Treated patients had a mean age of approximately 40 years and an approximately 60% male, approximately 38% female split. Before enrollment, the patients had been treated with radiotherapy alone, temozolomide alone, or both together. Most of them had received both. Whole-study findings and limits: Pseudoprogression looked unconnected to shifts in top peripheral T cell clonotypes.

CDR3 length: 16 residues. CDR1 and CDR2 from the germline V gene are SEHNR and FQNEAQ (reference sequence). Losses at the gene ends were 1 base for V and 2 bases for J; bases not matched to a gene: 1. Measured with immunoSEQ multiplex PCR; TCRdb has only the in-frame clones, and not every one. The table has 20,000 to 25,000 clones, approximately 85% seen once. Time point in this sample: baseline, week 1 (first vaccination visit). This sample's treatment: pre-vaccination baseline after standard-of-care therapy. Remarks on this clone: Its target is unknown.

The receptor was derived from a man in his forties or fifties with glioma. The chain joins TRBV7-9 to TRBJ2-2; 10 bases fit TRBD2. The sequences come from PBMCs, collected from a glioma patient treated with radiotherapy, temozolomide or both. The CDR3 DNA follows: TGTGCCAGCAGCTTAGGGACTAGCGGAAACACCGGGGAGCTGTTTTTT. It translates to CASSLGTSGNTGELFF.